These 9 T cell receptor beta chains were all obtained from the same sample, sequenced in a study of post-analysis software for immune sequencing data. Incorporated into the TCR beta cDNA libraries were unique molecular identifiers, which served to reduce PCR and sequencing biases. Using its own MiXCR run on the PCR reads, TCRdb lists one record per CDR3 protein. This table holds more than 450,000 distinct CDR3 sequences, about a third found once. Study-level results: Included in a set of a few TRBV segments more frequent in patients than controls were TRBV5-6, TRBV5-1 and TRBV20-1.

No cognate antigen is known for these TCRs. The sequenced sample was blood. These receptors were taken from a girl younger than 18 with multiple sclerosis.

V is TRBV11-1 and J is TRBJ2-4, with D tentatively TRBD1 (5 bases). The DNA end favors TRBJ2-7, so the J call may be wrong. Per the germline V gene, CDR1 is SGHAT and CDR2 is FQDESV (reference sequence). This CDR3 region has 15 residues. The CDR3 DNA reads as TGTGCCAGCAGCCCGGTGGTGGGGCAGACCTACGAGCAGTACTTC. It yields the protein CASSPVVGQTYEQYF.

This clonotype was detected only a few times. The chain combines TRBV7-2 with TRBJ1-2; TRBD1 matches 7 bases. The V gene end was trimmed by 4 bases and the J gene end by 6 bases; junction bases not matched to a gene: 11. This CDR3 is built from 15 residues. Germline V gene data show CDR1 as SGHTA and CDR2 as FQGNSA. The CDR3 region has the DNA TGTGCCAGCAGCTCCATCGAAGACAGGGCCGATGGCTACACCTTC. This translates into CASSSIEDRADGYTF.

This chain connects TRBV14 to TRBJ2-1, with 11 nucleotides matching TRBD2. Losses at the gene ends were 5 bases for V and 2 bases for J; bases not matched to a gene: 8. The CDR3 has 17 amino acids. Germline-derived CDR1 and CDR2 are SGHDN and FVKESK. The CDR3 DNA reads TGTGCCAGCAGCTCCGGGCTAGCGGGGGGTCCCTACAATGAGCAGTTCTTC. It codes for CASSSGLAGGPYNEQFF.

V usage is TRBV2 and J usage is TRBJ1-6, with 9 bases lining up with TRBD1. V lost 4 bases and J lost 12; bases outside the gene matches: 4. The germline V gene encodes CDR1 SNHLY and CDR2 FYNNEI. The CDR3 is 13 residues long. CDR3 in amino acids: CASSGTGDGPLHF. The CDR3 DNA reads as TGTGCCAGCAGTGGGACAGGGGACGGACCCCTCCACTTT.

This clonotype came up a few times. The genes are TRBV6-2 or TRBV6-3 and TRBJ1-4; no reliable D call. Germline V CDR1 and CDR2: MNHEY, SVGEGT. The V end was cut by 6 bases, the J end by 8 bases, with 16 bases between. This CDR3 contains 14 residues. CDR3 protein: CASSISGGKEKLFF. CDR3 sequence (DNA): TGTGCCAGCAGCATCTCTGGAGGGAAGGAAAAACTGTTTTTT.

About this clonotype: A read error may account for a junction end that differs from germline. The gene calls are TRBV7-9 and TRBJ2-5; 14 nucleotides agree with TRBD2. The CDR3 runs 19 residues. Germline values: CDR1 SEHNR, CDR2 FQNEAQ (reference sequence). CDR3 DNA sequence: TGTGTCAGCAGCCTGGGACTAGCGGGGGCCAAGAACGATGGAGAGACCCAGTACTTC. Translation: CVSSLGLAGAKNDGETQYF.

Here the CDR3 DNA reads TGTGCCAGCAGTTACGGCGCCCCGAGCCCCTATGGCTACACCTTC. This encodes CASSYGAPSPYGYTF. V and J are TRBV6-2 or TRBV6-3 and TRBJ1-2; D gene uncertain. The germline V and J ends were trimmed by 2 bases and 4 bases, with 14 bases remaining between them. From germline, CDR1 is MNHEY and CDR2 SVGEGT. CDR3 length: 15 amino acids.

Only a few counts were recorded for this clonotype. V and J are TRBV7-9 and TRBJ1-2; D is ambiguous. The CDR3 length is 12 residues. CDR1 and CDR2 from the germline V gene are SEHNR and FQNEAQ (reference sequence). V dropped 2 bases and J dropped 3 bases, with 4 bases sitting between them. The CDR3 coding sequence is TGTGCCAGCAGCTTATTGGACTATGGCTACACCTTC. This sequence encodes CASSLLDYGYTF. Full variable domain (remainder filled in from reference TRBV7-9 and TRBJ1-2): DTGVSQNPRHKITKRGQNVTFRCDPISEHNRLYWYRQTLGQGPEFLTYFQNEAQLEKSRLLSDRFSAERPKGSFSTLEIQRTEQGDSAMYLCASSLLDYGYTFGSGTRLTVV.

In the case of this clonotype: This clone may be a read error of a much larger clone one base away. The DNA of the CDR3 is TGCAGCGTACTGGACAGGGGGAACATTCGGTACTTC. Its protein product is CSVLDRGNIRYF. The chain is built from TRBV29-1 and TRBJ2-7; 10 bases align to TRBD1. Germline CDR1 SQVTM, CDR2 ANQGSEA. Unmatched junction bases numbered 11, after V lost 6 bases and J lost 12 bases. The CDR3 is made up of 12 amino acids.